Shown below are 32 T cell receptor beta chains from a single sample sequenced in a study of graft-versus-host responses after intestinal transplantation. Their antigens are not known. The assay was immunoSEQ multiplex PCR, and TCRdb's table has in-frame clones only and misses some. The repertoire holds around 110,000 clones, with over 75% as singletons. Sequenced material: unstimulated CD4+ T cells sorted from spleen or lymph node cells, taken before intestinal transplant. Receptors were obtained from a human donor who received an intestinal transplant.

This CDR3 reads CASSVGVGQSNTEAFF. The CDR3 coding sequence is TGTGCCAGCAGCGTAGGGGTGGGACAATCGAACACTGAAGCTTTCTTT. The chain combines TRBV9 with TRBJ1-1; maybe TRBD1 (6 bases). V lost 0 bases, J lost 1 base, and 13 bases lay in between. Germline loops: CDR1 SGDLS, CDR2 YYNGEE. The CDR3 contains 16 residues.

The V call is TRBV5-4, the J call TRBJ2-5; 9 nucleotides match TRBD1. The length of the CDR3 is 13 residues. The V gene end was trimmed by 6 bases and the J gene end by 3 bases; junction bases not matched to a gene: 3. Germline CDR1 is SGHNT and CDR2 is YYREEE (reference sequence). The CDR3 region has the DNA TGTGCCAGCAACTGGGACAGGGAAGAGACCCAGTACTTC. This translates into CASNWDREETQYF.

The chain carries TRBV14 and TRBJ1-2; a possible D gene is TRBD1 (5 bases). Trimming removed 4 bases at V and 6 bases at J, with 12 bases between. From germline, CDR1 is SGHDN and CDR2 FVKESK. The length of the CDR3 is 13 residues. DNA for the CDR3: TGTGCCAGCAGCCCTCAGGGAGGCGATGGCTACACCTTC. Translating gives CASSPQGGDGYTF.

This chain joins TRBV11-2 and TRBJ2-5; TRBD2 aligns across 10 bases. The CDR3 consists of 16 residues. CDR1 SGHAT and CDR2 FQNNGV come from the germline V gene. V trimming: 2 bases; J trimming: 1 base; junction bases outside the gene matches: 4. This CDR3 reads CASSLRQRGGQETQYF. The CDR3 DNA sequence: TGTGCCAGCAGCTTACGTCAGCGGGGGGGCCAAGAGACCCAGTACTTC.

The CDR3 loop reads CASSAASGQETQYF. DNA of the CDR3: TGCGCCAGCAGCGCCGCTAGCGGCCAAGAGACCCAGTACTTC. V usage is TRBV5-1 and J usage is TRBJ2-5; the match to TRBD2 covers 7 bases. The ends lost 4 bases at V and 1 base at J; junction bases unmatched: 4. The germline CDR1 and CDR2 sequences are SGHRS and YFSETQ. The CDR3 loop spans 14 amino acids.

The chain combines TRBV5-1 with TRBJ2-1, with 12 bases aligning to TRBD2. The CDR3 length is 16 residues. V shed 5 bases, J shed 4 bases, and the junction held 7 bases outside the gene matches. Germline V gene data show CDR1 as SGHRS and CDR2 as YFSETQ. For the CDR3, the DNA is TGCGCCAGCAGTCCTCGGGGACTAGCGGGTTACAATGAGCAGTTCTTC. Translating it yields CASSPRGLAGYNEQFF.

CDR3 amino acids: CASSPRAPHFGANVLTF. The CDR3 DNA sequence: TGTGCCAGCAGTCCCAGGGCCCCTCACTTTGGGGCCAACGTCCTGACTTTC. The rearrangement uses TRBV27 and TRBJ2-6, with D tentatively TRBD1 (5 bases). This CDR3 has 17 residues. Germline V gene lookup returns CDR1 MNHEY and CDR2 SMNVEV (reference sequence). V was shortened by 5 bases and J by 3 bases, with 17 bases between the two germline ends. The whole variable domain, filled in from reference TRBV27 and TRBJ2-6, reads EAQVTQNPRYLITVTGKKLTVTCSQNMNHEYMSWYRQDPGLGLRQIYYSMNVEVTDKGDVPEGYKVSRKEKRNFPLILESPSPNQTSLYFCASSPRAPHFGANVLTFGAGSRLTVL.

The chain couples TRBV29-1 to TRBJ1-2; 8 bases map to TRBD1. The V segment lost 5 bases and the J segment 6 bases; nucleotides outside the gene matches: 5. Per the germline V gene, CDR1 is SQVTM and CDR2 is ANQGSEA. The CDR3 covers 12 residues. The CDR3 sequence: CSVWSGGNGYTF. In nucleotides, the CDR3 is TGCAGCGTTTGGTCAGGGGGCAATGGCTACACCTTC. Complete variable domain (other parts from reference TRBV29-1 and TRBJ1-2): SAVISQKPSRDICQRGTSLTIQCQVDSQVTMMFWYRQQPGQSLTLIATANQGSEATYESGFVIDKFPISRPNLTFSTLTVSNMSPEDSSIYLCSVWSGGNGYTFGSGTRLTVV.

This rearrangement joins TRBV28 to TRBJ1-2; unclear D gene. This CDR3 has 15 residues. Deletions cut 2 bases from V and 8 bases from J, with 18 bases between. Germline V CDR1 and CDR2: MDHEN, SYDVKM. The CDR3 nucleotides read TGTGCCAGCAGTTTAGTCCTGGGGAGGGCCCGGGGCTACACCTTC. Translated, it gives CASSLVLGRARGYTF.

V and J are TRBV11-3 and TRBJ2-1; 7 nucleotides align to TRBD2. Germline loops: CDR1 SGHNT, CDR2 YENEEA. V lost 5 bases, J lost 3 bases, and 10 bases stayed unmatched. The CDR3 has 16 residues. The CDR3 loop is CASSPHSGKGYNEQFF. The CDR3, as DNA: TGTGCCAGCAGCCCCCACAGCGGGAAAGGCTACAATGAGCAGTTCTTC.

The chain employs TRBV7-9 and TRBJ1-2, with a possible D match to TRBD1 (5 bases). Germline V gene sequence: CDR1 SEHNR, CDR2 FQNEAQ (reference sequence). Trimming removed 1 base from V and 6 bases from J, with 12 bases in between. This CDR3 comprises 14 residues. CDR3 loop: CASSLEWQGNGYTF. CDR3 sequence (DNA): TGTGCCAGCAGCTTAGAGTGGCAGGGAAATGGCTACACCTTC.

The chain combines TRBV27 with TRBJ1-3, with 8 bases aligning to TRBD1. V shed 2 bases and J 4 bases; nucleotides not matched to a gene: 1. Looked up from germline, CDR1 is MNHEY and CDR2 is SMNVEV (reference sequence). This CDR3 has 14 amino acids. The CDR3 nucleotides are TGTGCCAGCAGTTTACAGGGGGCCGGAAACACCATATATTTT. As protein: CASSLQGAGNTIYF.

The chain joins TRBV2 to TRBJ1-3; D gene ambiguous. V lost 7 bases and J 2 bases, leaving 12 bases between the germline ends. Germline V gives CDR1 SNHLY, CDR2 FYNNEI. The CDR3 consists of 14 residues. The CDR3 is CASKLTITGNTIYF. The DNA for the CDR3 is TGTGCCAGCAAACTCACTATCACTGGAAACACCATATATTTT.

The chain uses TRBV10-3 and TRBJ1-2; perhaps TRBD1 as D (5 bases). CDR1 and CDR2 (germline): ENHRY, SYGVKD. Deletions cut 0 bases from V and 2 bases from J, with 10 bases between. The CDR3 runs to 15 residues. The CDR3 DNA reads as TGTGCCATCAGTGAGTCAGGACGGGGGAACTATGGCTACACCTTC. It codes for CAISESGRGNYGYTF.

This chain connects TRBV4-1 to TRBJ2-7; 10 nucleotides align to TRBD2. The CDR3 contains 16 residues. V trimming: 1 base; J trimming: 2 bases; junction bases outside the gene matches: 5. Per germline, CDR1 MGHRA and CDR2 YSYEKL. The CDR3 coding sequence is TGCGCCAGCAGCCAAGTGTACAGCGGGGGGGCCTACGAGCAGTACTTC. It yields the protein CASSQVYSGGAYEQYF.

The chain employs TRBV5-1 and TRBJ1-2; TRBD1 aligns across 9 bases. CDR1 is SGHRS and CDR2 is YFSETQ in the germline V gene. V dropped 3 bases and J dropped 4; count of bases not matched to a gene: 4. The CDR3 totals 14 residues. The CDR3 bases are TGCGCCAGCAGCTCCACAGGGGGCGCCTATGGCTACACCTTC. This sequence encodes CASSSTGGAYGYTF.

The chain employs TRBV5-4 and TRBJ2-5, with D perhaps TRBD1 (7 bases). CDR3 length: 17 residues. V shed 2 bases and J shed 2 bases, with 19 bases lying between them. In germline, CDR1 is SGHNT, CDR2 YYREEE (reference sequence). The CDR3 nucleotides read TGTGCCAGCAGCTTTTCCCCAGGGGGGCTATTACAAGAGACCCAGTACTTC. Translated, it gives CASSFSPGGLLQETQYF.

V and J are TRBV5-1 and TRBJ1-3, with a possible D match to TRBD1 (5 bases). Germline loops: CDR1 SGHRS, CDR2 YFSETQ. V gave up 0 bases and J gave up 0 bases, with 13 bases separating them. The CDR3 contains 17 residues. The CDR3: CASSLGMGPLSGNTIYF. The CDR3 DNA sequence: TGCGCCAGCAGCTTGGGAATGGGGCCACTCTCTGGAAACACCATATATTTT.

This clone was observed a single time. This chain connects TRBV7-8 to TRBJ1-6; D remains ambiguous. The V end was cut by 1 base, the J end by 3 bases, with 7 bases between. The germline V gene has CDR1 SGHVS and CDR2 FQNEAQ. This CDR3 comprises 15 residues. CDR3 nucleotides: TGTGCCAGCAGCTTAGGTCCAGGCTATAATTCACCCCTCCACTTT. Protein product: CASSLGPGYNSPLHF.

The CDR3 reads CASSRDKMSTDTQYF. The CDR3 DNA is TGCGCCAGCAGCCGAGACAAAATGAGCACAGATACGCAGTATTTT. This chain joins TRBV4-3 and TRBJ2-3, with D uncertain. This CDR3 has 15 amino acids. Germline lookup yields CDR1 LGHNA and CDR2 YSLEER. The V gene lost 4 bases and the J gene lost 0 bases, with 11 bases spanning the gap.

The rearrangement joins TRBV5-1 to TRBJ2-7; D not resolved. Trimming took off 4 bases at V and 5 bases at J, with 16 bases between the two ends. The CDR3 sequence is 14 residues long. The germline gives CDR1 SGHRS, CDR2 YFSETQ. The chain's CDR3 is CASSPRTVADEQYF. CDR3 nucleotide sequence: TGCGCCAGCAGCCCCCGAACAGTGGCAGACGAGCAGTACTTC.

This chain connects TRBV6-6 to TRBJ2-5, with D maybe TRBD1 (6 bases). Germline V gene data show CDR1 as MNHNY and CDR2 as SVGAGI (reference sequence). Trimming shortened V by 2 bases and J by 1 base, and 8 bases separated the two germline ends. The CDR3 is 14 amino acids. For the CDR3, the DNA is TGTGCCAGCAGTTACACAGGGCGCCAAGAGACCCAGTACTTC. As protein: CASSYTGRQETQYF.

As regards this clone: This CDR3 is also generated by other DNA sequences in the sample. V and J are TRBV7-9 and TRBJ1-1, with 9 bases aligning to TRBD1. The germline CDR1 and CDR2 sequences are SEHNR and FQNEAQ (reference sequence). The CDR3 has 11 amino acids. The junction had 2 bases not matched to a gene; V was cut back by 1 base and J by 14 bases. CDR3 DNA sequence: TGTGCCAGCAGCTTAGGGACAGGGGCCTTCTTT. This sequence encodes CASSLGTGAFF.

The chain employs TRBV7-9 and TRBJ1-2; tentatively, D is TRBD1 (5 bases). Germline values: CDR1 SEHNR, CDR2 FQNEAQ (reference sequence). Trimming stripped 1 base from V and 0 bases from J, with 6 bases between. The CDR3 has 14 residues. For the CDR3, the DNA is TGTGCCAGCAGCTTAGAGACAGCTAACTATGGCTACACCTTC. Translating gives CASSLETANYGYTF. Full variable domain (outside the CDR3, taken from reference TRBV7-9 and TRBJ1-2): DTGVSQNPRHKITKRGQNVTFRCDPISEHNRLYWYRQTLGQGPEFLTYFQNEAQLEKSRLLSDRFSAERPKGSFSTLEIQRTEQGDSAMYLCASSLETANYGYTFGSGTRLTVV.

This sequence joins TRBV11-1 and TRBJ2-1; maybe TRBD2 (6 bases). V lost 5 bases to trimming and J lost 1 base, with 12 bases between them. The CDR3 sequence is 15 residues long. Germline assignment: CDR1 SGHAT and CDR2 FQDESV (reference sequence). CDR3 in amino acids: CASSTPGGSYNEQFF. The CDR3 nucleotides read TGTGCCAGCAGCACCCCCGGGGGTTCCTACAATGAGCAGTTCTTC.

The V and J genes are TRBV10-3 and TRBJ1-5; 10 bases map to TRBD1. CDR1 and CDR2 from the germline V gene are ENHRY and SYGVKD. This CDR3 has 15 residues. Germline trimming cut 2 bases from V and 5 bases from J; bases unmatched to any gene: 3. The CDR3 DNA reads as TGTGCCATCAGTGAGGGAGGACAGGGGGATCAGCCCCAGCATTTT. This sequence encodes CAISEGGQGDQPQHF.

The V call is TRBV10-3, the J call TRBJ1-5; D is ambiguous. This CDR3 is built from 14 residues. With 2 bases removed from V and 7 bases from J, the gap between germline ends came to 12 bases. Per the germline V gene, CDR1 is ENHRY and CDR2 is SYGVKD. Written as DNA, the CDR3 is TGTGCCATCAGTGAGGGGGTGGAGGGCCAGCCCCAGCATTTT. Translated, it gives CAISEGVEGQPQHF.

This chain joins TRBV19 and TRBJ2-7; D gene unclear. V shed 3 bases and J shed 11 bases, with 11 bases lying between them. The CDR3 length is 11 residues. The germline gives CDR1 LNHDA, CDR2 SQIVND (reference sequence). The CDR3 region is CASSIGTQEYF. As DNA, the CDR3 is TGTGCCAGTAGTATCGGCACCCAGGAGTACTTC. Looking up the rest from reference TRBV19 and TRBJ2-7 gives the full variable domain: DGGITQSPKYLFRKEGQNVTLSCEQNLNHDAMYWYRQDPGQGLRLIYYSQIVNDFQKGDIAEGYSVSREKKESFPLTVTSAQKNPTAFYLCASSIGTQEYFGPGTRLTVT.

The rearrangement uses TRBV5-4 and TRBJ2-3, with 9 bases fitting TRBD1. CDR3 length equals 18 residues. Losses at the gene ends were 6 bases for V and 2 bases for J; bases not matched to a gene: 16. Germline V gives CDR1 SGHNT, CDR2 YYREEE (reference sequence). The CDR3 protein is CASNSPGQGKGTTDTQYF. In DNA, the CDR3 is TGTGCCAGCAACTCCCCCGGACAGGGGAAAGGAACCACAGATACGCAGTATTTT.

This chain uses TRBV18 with TRBJ2-3; 7 nucleotides match TRBD2. Germline loops: CDR1 KGHSH, CDR2 LQKENI. Unmatched junction bases numbered 10, after V lost 9 bases and J lost 1 base. This CDR3 comprises 15 residues. The DNA for the CDR3 is TGTGCCAGTCGAGGAGCGGGGCTGCGCACAGATACGCAGTATTTT. This gives the protein CASRGAGLRTDTQYF.

The chain links TRBV11-2 to TRBJ2-7; 11 nucleotides agree with TRBD1. CDR3 length equals 15 residues. Germline V gene lookup returns CDR1 SGHAT and CDR2 FQNNGV. The V gene end was trimmed by 2 bases and the J gene end by 2 bases; junction bases not matched to a gene: 2. CDR3 nucleotides: TGTGCCAGCAGCTTAACGGGACAGGGGGCCTACGAGCAGTACTTC. The encoded protein is CASSLTGQGAYEQYF. The full variable domain, with the rest looked up from reference TRBV11-2 and TRBJ2-7, is EAGVAQSPRYKIIEKRQSVAFWCNPISGHATLYWYQQILGQGPKLLIQFQNNGVVDDSQLPKDRFSAERLKGVDSTLKIQPAKLEDSAVYLCASSLTGQGAYEQYFGPGTRLTVT.

V and J are TRBV2 and TRBJ2-7, with a weak D call TRBD2 (5 bases). V lost 5 bases and J 6 bases, leaving 17 bases between the germline ends. Germline CDR1 is SNHLY and CDR2 is FYNNEI. This CDR3 is built from 14 residues. This CDR3 is CASSPGLLRGEQYF. DNA of the CDR3: TGTGCCAGCAGTCCCGGACTCCTTCGCGGCGAGCAGTACTTC.